This note documents a single T cell receptor beta chain sequence. Its target antigen remains unknown. Per-base qualities were not stored, and no clone one base away is much larger. CDR1 and CDR2 (SGHRS, YFSETQ) derive from the germline V gene. The CDR3, cysteine through phenylalanine, is 16 amino acids long. CDR3 DNA is the only sequence kept; it has 48 bases, read in frame from the first base. V has 7 bases trimmed and J has 2 bases trimmed; junction bases matching no gene number 11. The cohort comprised 550 to 700 healthy bone marrow donors. At the time of sampling, every cohort member was nominally healthy, though immune exposures that went unrecorded were likely present. The donor was CMV seronegative and was included in the group of 352 seronegative cohort members. A peripheral blood sample was collected from each donor, and TCR beta sequencing was performed on peripheral blood mononuclear cells. The Qiagen DNeasy Blood Extraction Kit was used to extract genomic DNA from the blood cell samples.

The data were obtained in a study of cytomegalovirus exposure and HLA in healthy donors (dated by TCRdb to about 2017). Study-wide context: An earlier analysis of several hundred of the donors reported about 250 Gb of sequence data and approximately 110 million unique TCR beta sequences from roughly 200 million T cells. An early release covering about 600 HLA-typed donors comprised about 300 gigabases of sequencing data and 65 million to 100 million unique TCR sequences. Of the roughly 400 genotyped donors, approximately 82% fell in the genetic ancestry cluster associated with self-reported Caucasian donors. The study aimed to test whether signatures of past pathogen exposure could be identified by cataloging public T cell receptors. The study profiled the T cell repertoires of 500 to 800 subjects by immunosequencing and related them to cytomegalovirus serostatus. A separate validation cohort of 100 to 150 different subjects was used in addition to the 666-subject first cohort. To predict cytomegalovirus infection status, the study brought together high-throughput TCR immunosequencing, statistical association of individual TCRs with disease status, and machine learning. To study patterns of TCR occurrence, a later analysis re-analyzed previously published TCR beta repertoires from several hundred donors and added high-resolution HLA genotyping. In the later analysis, no new phenotypic data were used to find candidate immune exposures; instead, reliance was placed on TCR beta sequences and their occurrence across donors. To decide whether each TCR beta V gene segment behaved as functional or pseudogenic, an earlier analysis of nearly 600 of the donors relied on high-throughput TCR beta sequencing. Donor age, sex, ethnicity and CMV serostatus were compiled together with the repertoire data. Genome-wide SNP genotypes for about three fifths of the 666 donors were used in a later genetic analysis, which treated that subset as a discovery cohort. Every discovery cohort repertoire had been produced on one sequencing platform. Both class I and class II loci were covered by HLA typing, at four-digit resolution. The number of typed donors differed by locus: about 620-640 for A, B, C, DRB1 and DQB1; approximately 530 for DQA1; 606 for DPA1; and 400 to 480 for DPB1. Because of strong linkage in the cohort, 5 or 6 DR-DQ haplotypes were treated as single units for association and clustering. Across 398 genotyped donors of the cohort, an average of approximately 220,000 unique TCR beta nucleotide sequences per donor were sequenced, and roughly 20% of those sequences were non-productive.

Libraries came from the immunoSEQ multiplex PCR assay. For the multiplex PCR, a mixture combining 60 forward primers for TCR Vbeta segments and 13 reverse primers for TCR Jbeta segments was used. The CDR3 region of rearranged TCR beta genes was amplified from genomic DNA by a multiplex PCR assay. The Illumina HiSeq System was used to sequence the amplified TCR beta libraries as 87-base-pair reads. The study's processing was this. A later analysis counted approximately 76 million unique TCR beta chains across the 650 to 700 repertoires, and some 11 million of these chains were shared by at least two donors. Raw reads were error-corrected and collapsed into unique sequences by a nearest-neighbor algorithm in which closely related sequences were merged to remove PCR and sequencing errors. V, D and J gene segments were assigned by aligning CDR3 sequences to IMGT reference sequences. For a sequence to be retained, at least a six-nucleotide match to both a V gene segment and a J gene segment was required. Rearrangements were classified as productive when the CDR3 lacked stop codons and remained in frame with V and J, and all other rearrangements were classified as non-productive. CDR3 was defined by IMGT convention, running from the second conserved V-encoded cysteine to the conserved J-encoded phenylalanine. Sequences without an unambiguous match to a single V gene segment were excluded from the earlier analysis of 587 of the donors. An earlier analysis of about 590 of the donors classified V segments as functional when productive rearrangements were above 56.7% and as segregating when the standard deviation between donors was above 5%. A statistical classification framework was built to diagnose cytomegalovirus status from the catalog of TCR beta chain sequences. V and J gene assignment, in a later analysis, came from comparing TCR nucleotide sequences with IMGT/GENE-DB human TR gene sequences. A later analysis assigned CDR3 sequences and most-parsimonious VDJ recombination scenarios with the TCRdist pipeline. A later analysis defined each TCR beta chain by its CDR3 amino acid sequence plus V-gene family, and excluded reads lacking a unique V-gene family. In a later analysis, 450 to 600 highly shared, low-generation-probability nucleotide sequences were removed to address suspected cross-contamination and a sequencing artifact. A later analysis calculated a clonal expansion index for each public chain from normalized within-repertoire ranks of inferred template counts. In a later analysis, generation probabilities were computed using a VDJ recombination model fitted to out-of-frame rearrangements, and the results were checked against IGoR. Hypergeometric tests were used in a later analysis to score TCR-TCR, TCR-HLA and TCR-CMV co-occurrence, with a repertoire-size bias correction applied to the TCR pairs. A later analysis estimated false discovery rates by permuting HLA or CMV assignments 20 times. In a later analysis, co-occurring TCRs were grouped with DBSCAN, and TCRdist sequence similarity was added when clustering was performed within HLA-allele-positive subsets. Repertoires with fewer than 30,000 or more than 120,000 public chains, plus five repertoires with anomalous nucleotide sharing, were excluded from co-occurrence clustering. The source is immuneACCESS, and TCRdb retained only in-frame sequences with V and J called. Part of the clones is not carried over; for the studies checked, unresolved V genes explain less than half of this, and the remainder is unexplained. For V, J and clone size, that table is used; D and trimming come from the DNA. The sample contains 200,000 or so clones, 80% to 85% of them found a single time. The biggest ten clones account for around 0.25% of the sample.

Results the study describes overall, beyond this receptor: A later analysis found that TCR association rates varied across HLA loci, with DRB1 alleles showing the most associated TCRs and HLA-C alleles the fewest. At a false discovery rate of 0.05, a later analysis linked some 17,000 TCR beta sequences to specific HLA alleles. In a later genetic analysis, fewer N-insertions in productive TCRs were reported among donors in an Asian-associated ancestry cluster than the roughly 710-donor mean. Linkage disequilibrium might explain the correlated functional status among segregating V segments, but an unknown experimental factor could not be excluded. In an earlier analysis of 587 of the donors, most TCR beta V segments appeared in productive rearrangements about 90% or about 30% of the time, broadly matching IMGT annotations. Because counts were too low, seventeen rarely observed V segments, including chromosome 9 orphons, were left out of the earlier analysis of about 620 of the donors. In a later genetic analysis, a missense DCLRE1C variant was associated with V-gene and J-gene trimming of TCR beta chains, and the association was replicated in an independent cohort. A few of the identified cytomegalovirus-associated TCR beta chains were confirmed in vitro to be specific for cytomegalovirus antigens. When HLA alleles, especially DR and DQ, strongly co-occurred, TCR associations were difficult to assign to individual alleles. Most TCR sequences were seen in very few donors, while some public TCRs were found in many individuals. In a later analysis, several top co-occurrence clusters were reported to appear linked to parvovirus B19, influenza, CMV and Epstein-Barr virus. Presence/absence analyses assumed roughly uniform sequencing depth across donors, an assumption that may not hold. Because the 87-base-pair reads could not distinguish some IMGT-functional V segments, including TRBV6-2 and TRBV6-3, those segments were excluded. Because HLA typing was unavailable for some donors at each locus, only the typed subset was used in association tests. Most CMV-associated TCR beta chains appeared to be HLA-restricted in a later analysis, and the HLA associations seemed to be driven largely by CMV exposure. According to the authors, the approach could potentially be generalized to other disease states and immunological phenotypes. In a later analysis, HLA-associated TCR beta chains showed more clonal expansion and lower generation probabilities than non-associated chains that were equally common. A further reported finding was that TCR beta sequences accurately predicted the HLA-A and HLA-B alleles for most subjects in the first cohort. In both the original and validation cohorts, the classifier was reported to diagnose cytomegalovirus status with high specificity and sensitivity. Immune exposure information for the cohort was limited to CMV serostatus. A group of highly shared sequence variants was considered likely to be a technical artifact of the sequencing pipeline. In this cohort, only TCR beta chains were sequenced, and detectable features were limited by the absence of alpha or paired-chain data. The study gave a list of some 150 TCR beta chains associated with cytomegalovirus.

This chain joins TRBV5-1 to TRBJ2-1, with 8 central nucleotides matching TRBD2. Input material: PBMCs. The TCR originated in a boy aged 10-17 years in good health and CMV-seronegative. The CDR3 region has the sequence CASCGAGVRPYNEQFF. The DNA sequence is given as TGCGCCAGCTGCGGAGCGGGAGTTAGGCCCTACAATGAGCAGTTCTTC.